These 23 T cell receptor beta chains originate from one sample sequenced in a study of T cell changes during pregnancy in multiple sclerosis. Assay: immunoSEQ multiplex PCR; the TCRdb copy retains only in-frame clones and omits some. The table lists 9,500 to 15,000 clones, about 85% of them singletons. The specimen comprised CD8+ T cells from peripheral blood mononuclear cells, sampled in the second trimester of pregnancy. These receptors all stem from a female donor in good health, enrolled as a control in a pregnancy study.

The rearrangement joins TRBV9 to TRBJ2-3; D gene ambiguous. The CDR3 loop spans 14 amino acids. Germline CDR1 reads SGDLS; CDR2 reads YYNGEE. The germline V and J ends were trimmed by 5 bases and 0 bases, with 10 bases remaining between them. CDR3: CASSFQKSTDTQYF. In DNA, the CDR3 is TGTGCCAGCAGTTTTCAGAAGAGCACAGATACGCAGTATTTT.

This clone was counted once. The V and J genes are TRBV19 and TRBJ2-1, with D perhaps matching TRBD1 (6 bases). Germline V gives CDR1 LNHDA, CDR2 SQIVND (reference sequence). This CDR3 has 12 amino acids. The V gene lost 5 bases and the J gene lost 6 bases, with 8 bases spanning the gap. The CDR3 is CASSLQGNEQFF. The CDR3 DNA follows: TGTGCCAGTAGTTTACAGGGCAATGAGCAGTTCTTC.

This clone occurred a few times. This chain uses TRBV27 with TRBJ1-3, with 9 bases matching TRBD1. V was pared by 5 bases and J by 2 bases, with 7 bases of the junction left unmatched. Germline V gene lookup returns CDR1 MNHEY and CDR2 SMNVEV (reference sequence). The CDR3 has 16 residues. The CDR3 region has the DNA TGTGCCAGCAGTCCCGGGACAGGGCCCACTGGAAACACCATATATTTT. This codes for CASSPGTGPTGNTIYF.

The rearrangement links TRBV27 to TRBJ2-1, with 15 bases identical to TRBD2. This CDR3 contains 17 residues. Germline CDR1 and CDR2: MNHEY and SMNVEV (reference sequence). The J segment lost 1 base and the V segment lost 6 bases, leaving 4 bases of the junction unmatched. CDR3 DNA: TGTGCCAGCAGCCCCGGACTAGCGGGAGGGTCCTACAATGAGCAGTTCTTC. It is translated as CASSPGLAGGSYNEQFF.

In the case of this clone: Different DNA sequences within this sample yield the same CDR3. The J gene is TRBJ1-1, the V gene TRBV4-3; 7 bases line up with TRBD1. The CDR3 contains 14 residues. V gave up 1 base and J gave up 6 bases; unmatched junction bases: 5. Per the germline V gene, CDR1 is LGHNA and CDR2 is YSLEER. This CDR3 is CASSQASTGSEAFF. The CDR3 DNA sequence: TGCGCCAGCAGCCAAGCCTCGACAGGGTCTGAAGCTTTCTTT.

The J gene is TRBJ1-2, the V gene TRBV11-2, with a weak D call TRBD1 (6 bases). CDR1 and CDR2 from the germline V gene are SGHAT and FQNNGV. V was clipped by 4 bases and J by 4 bases, with 16 bases between them. The CDR3 sequence is 15 residues long. The CDR3 DNA follows: TGTGCCAGCAGCTACCAGGGGCTCCTTGGCTATGGCTACACCTTC. Its protein product is CASSYQGLLGYGYTF. Based on the CDR3 plus reference TRBV11-2 and TRBJ1-2, the full variable domain is EAGVAQSPRYKIIEKRQSVAFWCNPISGHATLYWYQQILGQGPKLLIQFQNNGVVDDSQLPKDRFSAERLKGVDSTLKIQPAKLEDSAVYLCASSYQGLLGYGYTFGSGTRLTVV.

This clone was seen just once. The chain joins TRBV27 to TRBJ1-2, with D possibly being TRBD1 (5 bases). CDR3 length: 14 amino acids. With 1 base removed from V and 3 bases from J, the gap between germline ends came to 9 bases. The V gene's germline CDR1 is MNHEY and CDR2 SMNVEV (reference sequence). This CDR3 reads CASSLLGADYGYTF. In nucleotides, the CDR3 is TGTGCCAGCAGTTTATTAGGGGCTGACTATGGCTACACCTTC.

This clone is medium-sized (0.01 to 0.1%) in the sample. The V and J genes are TRBV27 and TRBJ2-7; tentatively, D is TRBD1 (5 bases). The CDR3 has 15 residues. Germline V gene sequence: CDR1 MNHEY, CDR2 SMNVEV (reference sequence). V lost 2 bases, J lost 6 bases, and 17 bases lay in between. The CDR3 region is CASSLGSGKYGEQYF. Written as DNA, the CDR3 is TGTGCCAGCAGTTTAGGGTCAGGGAAATATGGCGAGCAGTACTTC.

The chain couples TRBV5-1 to TRBJ2-7; possibly TRBD1 for D (6 bases). CDR1 is SGHRS and CDR2 is YFSETQ in the germline V gene. The CDR3 spans 12 residues. Between the trimmed V and J ends, which lost 4 bases and 6 bases, there was a span of 11 bases. The CDR3 is CASSTRGGEQYF. The CDR3 DNA reads TGCGCCAGCAGCACCCGAGGGGGCGAGCAGTACTTC. The full variable domain, completed using reference TRBV5-1 and TRBJ2-7, is KAGVTQTPRYLIKTRGQQVTLSCSPISGHRSVSWYQQTPGQGLQFLFEYFSETQRNKGNFPGRFSGRQFSNSRSEMNVSTLELGDSALYLCASSTRGGEQYFGPGTRLTVT.

By frequency in the sample, this clone is large. The V and J genes are TRBV7-2 and TRBJ2-1; D is ambiguous. Germline values: CDR1 SGHTA, CDR2 FQGNSA. V lost 3 bases and J 0 bases, leaving 3 bases between the germline ends. CDR3 length: 13 amino acids. CDR3 coding DNA: TGTGCCAGCAGCTTGAGCTCCTACAATGAGCAGTTCTTC. Its protein product is CASSLSSYNEQFF.

This chain uses TRBV14 with TRBJ2-1; D is uncertain. The V end lost 4 bases, the J end lost 9 bases, and 19 bases lay between the germline ends. Germline V gives CDR1 SGHDN, CDR2 FVKESK. The CDR3 is 15 residues long. Here the CDR3 reads CASSPYKLPLTEQFF. The CDR3 DNA reads TGTGCCAGCAGCCCATATAAACTACCCCTCACTGAGCAGTTCTTC.

The chain links TRBV6-5 to TRBJ1-1; TRBD1 agrees at 7 bases. V dropped 4 bases and J dropped 3; count of bases not matched to a gene: 5. Per the germline V gene, CDR1 is MNHEY and CDR2 is SVGAGI. The CDR3 loop spans 14 amino acids. CDR3 residues: CASSFLDRHTEAFF. CDR3 DNA: TGTGCCAGCAGTTTCCTGGACAGGCACACTGAAGCTTTCTTT.

The chain employs TRBV19 and TRBJ2-5, with 9 bases matching TRBD1. The J segment lost 3 bases and the V segment lost 4 bases, leaving 6 bases of the junction unmatched. CDR1 and CDR2 (germline): LNHDA, SQIVND (reference sequence). This CDR3 region has 15 residues. In nucleotides, the CDR3 is TGTGCCAGTAGTAGAAGGGACAGGGACGAAGAGACCCAGTACTTC. Translated: CASSRRDRDEETQYF.

This clone was recorded only once. The chain is built from TRBV4-3 and TRBJ1-2; D not resolved. The CDR3 sequence is 15 residues long. CDR1 is LGHNA and CDR2 is YSLEER in the germline V gene. V lost 0 bases and J lost 8, with 16 bases in between. The CDR3 region is CASSQDRSNAVGYTF. The CDR3 DNA is TGCGCCAGCAGCCAAGATAGGTCGAATGCGGTGGGCTACACCTTC.

The chain uses TRBV19 and TRBJ1-1, with a weak D call TRBD1 (6 bases). CDR3 length: 15 residues. V dropped 5 bases and J dropped 0 bases, with 13 bases sitting between them. Germline assignment: CDR1 LNHDA and CDR2 SQIVND (reference sequence). CDR3 sequence reads: CASSARGGVNTEAFF. CDR3 DNA: TGTGCCAGTAGTGCTAGGGGGGGGGTGAACACTGAAGCTTTCTTT.

This rearrangement joins TRBV6-1 to TRBJ2-1, with TRBD2 matching over 8 bases. Germline lookup yields CDR1 MNHNS and CDR2 SASEGT. The CDR3 loop spans 15 amino acids. The trim removed 5 bases at V and 1 base at J, leaving 4 bases unmatched. CDR3 residues: CASSPAGGSYNEQFF. The CDR3 DNA reads TGTGCCAGCAGTCCTGCGGGAGGATCCTACAATGAGCAGTTCTTC.

V and J are TRBV11-2 and TRBJ1-5; no reliable D call. This CDR3 has 16 amino acids. The V and J ends lost 0 bases and 0 bases respectively, with 9 bases between them. Germline V gene lookup returns CDR1 SGHAT and CDR2 FQNNGV. The chain's CDR3 is CASSLDRSRSNQPQHF. CDR3 nucleotide sequence: TGTGCCAGCAGCTTAGATAGGAGTCGTAGCAATCAGCCCCAGCATTTT.

V gene TRBV6-1 combines with J gene TRBJ2-3, with 9 nucleotides matching TRBD2. The junction had 3 bases not matched to a gene; V was cut back by 1 base and J by 4 bases. CDR1 is MNHNS and CDR2 is SASEGT in the germline V gene. The CDR3 contains 15 residues. CDR3 loop: CASSEGRGGADTQYF. CDR3 nucleotide sequence: TGTGCCAGCAGTGAAGGGCGGGGGGGGGCAGATACGCAGTATTTT.

The J gene is TRBJ2-7, the V gene TRBV27, with a tentative D call TRBD1 (5 bases). Germline V gives CDR1 MNHEY, CDR2 SMNVEV (reference sequence). The CDR3 totals 12 residues. Deletions cut 5 bases from V and 4 bases from J, with 9 bases between. CDR3 nucleotides: TGTGCCAGCAGTGGGCAGGGATACGAGCAGTACTTC. Its translation is CASSGQGYEQYF.

The rearrangement links TRBV30 to TRBJ2-3, with a tentative D call TRBD1 (6 bases). The CDR3 is made up of 14 amino acids. CDR1 and CDR2 (germline): GTSNPN, SVGIG (reference sequence). The V gene lost 2 bases and the J gene lost 6 bases, with 15 bases spanning the gap. Here the CDR3 reads CAWSIGGRGDTQYF. CDR3 DNA: TGTGCCTGGAGTATAGGCGGAAGGGGGGATACGCAGTATTTT.

This chain joins TRBV7-2 and TRBJ2-1; 11 bases map to TRBD2. Germline CDR1 is SGHTA and CDR2 is FQGNSA. J was trimmed by 2 bases and V by 5 bases; bases with no gene match: 2. There are 15 residues in the CDR3. CDR3 coding DNA: TGTGCCAGCAGCCCGACTAGCGGGGCCTACAATGAGCAGTTCTTC. It specifies CASSPTSGAYNEQFF.

This clone was picked up a small number of times. The chain recombines TRBV9 with TRBJ2-5; D gene uncertain. The CDR3 totals 14 residues. The germline V and J ends were trimmed by 0 bases and 7 bases, with 13 bases remaining between them. From germline, CDR1 is SGDLS and CDR2 YYNGEE. DNA for the CDR3: TGTGCCAGCAGCGTAGGACTTCCCCCTGGGACCCAGTACTTC. It yields the protein CASSVGLPPGTQYF.

The chain uses TRBV7-6 and TRBJ1-1, with 9 bases aligning to TRBD1. CDR3 length: 15 residues. Germline V gives CDR1 SGHVS, CDR2 FNYEAQ. With 2 bases clipped from V and 1 base from J, the junction kept 2 bases outside the gene matches. The CDR3 loop reads CASSLTTGGNTEAFF. The CDR3 region has the DNA TGTGCCAGCAGCTTAACGACAGGGGGGAACACTGAAGCTTTCTTT.